The 24 T cell receptor beta chains reported below all come from one sample, sequenced in a study of T cells expressing NK-cell markers. Using the 5' RACE reads, TCRdb records one entry per CDR3 protein without DNA. The sample features fewer than 25,000 distinct CDR3 sequences, with 58% in its top ten. Sequencing was done on a sample of blood T cells: a sorted CD56 or NKG2C T cell subset, CD4+ or CD8+ T cells, or bulk PBMC T cells (not recorded which). Receptors were obtained from a man aged 18 to 69 in good health.

The genes are TRBV7-9 and TRBJ1-4; TCRdb's D call of TRBD1 is untestable without DNA. Germline V lookup: CDR1 SEHNR, CDR2 FQNEAQ (reference sequence). The CDR3 runs 15 residues. CDR3 region: CASSLPGQGSEKLFF.

This chain joins TRBV6-5 and TRBJ2-5; TCRdb picks TRBD1, but there is no DNA to check that call. This CDR3 has 16 residues. CDR1 and CDR2 from the germline V gene are MNHEY and SVGAGI. CDR3 region: CASSYWGTRWEETQYF.

J is TRBJ2-3 and V is TRBV27. The germline gives CDR1 MNHEY, CDR2 SMNVEV (reference sequence). CDR3 length: 13 amino acids. The chain's CDR3 is CASSSGSTDTQYF.

The rearrangement links TRBV20-1 to TRBJ2-3. The CDR3 sequence is 16 residues long. In germline, CDR1 is DFQATT, CDR2 SNEGSKA (reference sequence). CDR3 loop: CSARDIQGMTTDTQYF.

The rearrangement links TRBV28 to TRBJ2-3; the D call of TRBD1 rests on TCRdb alone, since no DNA is present to check it. Germline loops: CDR1 MDHEN, CDR2 SYDVKM. The CDR3 has 17 amino acids. The CDR3 loop reads CASSPQVGGRSTDTQYF.

The rearrangement uses TRBV20-1 and TRBJ2-5; no DNA is available, so the TRBD1 call from TCRdb remains unchecked. The CDR3 loop spans 12 amino acids. Germline values: CDR1 DFQATT, CDR2 SNEGSKA (reference sequence). CDR3: CSAAPGLKTQYF.

The chain uses TRBV12-3 or TRBV12-4 and TRBJ2-1; absent DNA, TCRdb's TRBD1 call cannot be checked. This CDR3 is 16 amino acids long. CDR3 amino acids: CASSLYGTGVNNEQFF.

J is TRBJ2-3 and V is TRBV6-2 or TRBV6-3; the TCRdb call, TRBD2, lacks DNA for checking. This CDR3 has 16 residues. Germline lookup yields CDR1 MNHEY and CDR2 SVGEGT. The CDR3 loop is CASRPRLAGSTDTQYF.

The chain uses TRBV7-9 and TRBJ2-7. CDR1 is SEHNR and CDR2 is FQNEAQ in the germline V gene (reference sequence). The CDR3 totals 15 residues. The CDR3 loop is CASSLTTSVSYEQYF.

This chain uses TRBV20-1 with TRBJ2-1; TCRdb's D call of TRBD2 is untestable without DNA. CDR1 and CDR2 from the germline V gene are DFQATT and SNEGSKA (reference sequence). This CDR3 is 13 amino acids long. The chain's CDR3 is CSVASGVSNEQFF.

The chain recombines TRBV29-1 with TRBJ1-1. Per germline, CDR1 SQVTM and CDR2 ANQGSEA. The CDR3 totals 13 residues. The chain's CDR3 is CSVAGGPNTEAFF. The entire variable domain, with the rest obtained from reference TRBV29-1 and TRBJ1-1, is as follows: SAVISQKPSRDICQRGTSLTIQCQVDSQVTMMFWYRQQPGQSLTLIATANQGSEATYESGFVIDKFPISRPNLTFSTLTVSNMSPEDSSIYLCSVAGGPNTEAFFGQGTRLTVV.

The chain combines TRBV24-1 with TRBJ2-2. CDR1 KGHDR and CDR2 SFDVKD come from the germline V gene. The length of the CDR3 is 12 residues. CDR3: CATSDFPGELFF.

The chain combines TRBV7-2 with TRBJ2-7; TCRdb lists TRBD2, though no DNA is available to test this call. The CDR3 contains 13 residues. Germline CDR1 is SGHTA and CDR2 is FQGNSA. The CDR3 sequence: CASSTRARVEQYF.

The gene calls are TRBV27 and TRBJ1-6. Per germline, CDR1 MNHEY and CDR2 SMNVEV (reference sequence). The CDR3 extends over 12 amino acids. The CDR3 loop is CASSNGNSPLHF.

The V gene is TRBV5-1, the J gene TRBJ2-1; TCRdb names TRBD1, which stays unverified in the absence of DNA. The germline CDR1 and CDR2 sequences are SGHRS and YFSETQ. This CDR3 contains 16 residues. The CDR3: CASRGSDRADYNEQFF.

The chain couples TRBV7-2 to TRBJ2-5; TCRdb's D gene call, TRBD1, goes unchecked for lack of DNA. The CDR3 length is 14 residues. The germline V gene encodes CDR1 SGHTA and CDR2 FQGNSA. CDR3: CASSLGPPRETQYF.

V and J are TRBV28 and TRBJ2-5. Germline V gene sequence: CDR1 MDHEN, CDR2 SYDVKM. The CDR3 is 12 residues long. This CDR3 is CASSLTQETQYF.

This sequence joins TRBV28 and TRBJ2-1; TCRdb designates TRBD1, a call that cannot be tested without DNA. Germline V gene data show CDR1 as MDHEN and CDR2 as SYDVKM. The CDR3 loop spans 17 amino acids. The CDR3: CASSQPGSRGSYNEQFF.

The rearrangement uses TRBV20-1 and TRBJ1-1. The CDR3 loop spans 12 amino acids. The germline V gene encodes CDR1 DFQATT and CDR2 SNEGSKA (reference sequence). CDR3 sequence: CSASRQNTEAFF.

V usage is TRBV3-1 and J usage is TRBJ1-1; TCRdb designates TRBD1, a call that cannot be tested without DNA. From germline, CDR1 is LGHDT and CDR2 YNNKEL (reference sequence). The CDR3 has 15 amino acids. CDR3 region: CASSQDPPRGAEAFF.

V usage is TRBV7-9 and J usage is TRBJ1-2; TCRdb picks TRBD1, but there is no DNA to check that call. Germline CDR1 and CDR2: SEHNR and FQNEAQ (reference sequence). The CDR3 has 15 amino acids. The CDR3 loop reads CASSLNRPDQGGYTF.

V usage is TRBV29-1 and J usage is TRBJ1-4; TCRdb reports TRBD1, a call that lacks DNA to check it against. The CDR3 extends over 13 amino acids. The germline gives CDR1 SQVTM, CDR2 ANQGSEA. The CDR3 spells CSAGGAPREKLFF.

The gene calls are TRBV28 and TRBJ1-1; absent DNA, TCRdb's TRBD1 call cannot be checked. Germline V gene data show CDR1 as MDHEN and CDR2 as SYDVKM. CDR3 length: 14 residues. Here the CDR3 reads CASSAGTANTEAFF.

This chain uses TRBV12-3 or TRBV12-4 with TRBJ1-1. The CDR3 contains 14 residues. The chain's CDR3 is CASKNNLGFTEAFF.